Listed below are T cell receptor beta chains from one sample, sequenced in a study of blood T cell repertoires in COVID-19. Libraries were prepared by immunoSEQ multiplex PCR; TCRdb keeps only in-frame clonotypes and omits some of them. The sample records approximately 160,000 clones, approximately 93% being singletons. Sequenced material: peripheral blood. The origin of the receptors is a woman aged 60-75 years with COVID-19, enrolled during active disease. Each CDR3 is given with its conserved first and last residue. The D gene is left open where the match is weak. A row's size may be missing; if present it is once, few, many or a size class.

DNA	CDR3	size	J	D	V
TGTGCCAGCAGTAGCGGGGGGGCCTCCTACGAGCAGTACTTC	CASSSGGASYEQYF	.	TRBJ2-7	TRBD2	TRBV7-9
TGTGCCAGCAGCTTAACGAGCACTAGCGGTCGAGAAGGCACCGGGGAGCTGTTTTTT	CASSLTSTSGREGTGELFF	.	TRBJ2-2	TRBD2	TRBV7-3
TGCGCCAGCAGCCACCACGGTGGGGGGGCCGGCTACGAGCAGTACTTC	CASSHHGGGAGYEQYF	.	TRBJ2-7	.	TRBV4-3
TGTGCCAGCAGCCCAGGAAGGAATGGCTACACCTTC	CASSPGRNGYTF	.	TRBJ1-2	.	TRBV3-1/TRBV3-2
TGTGCCAGTAGTAAAAGGTCTACTACCCGTCTCACAGATACGCAGTATTTT	CASSKRSTTRLTDTQYF	.	TRBJ2-3	.	TRBV19
TGTGCCTGGAGTCACAGGGACACCGGGGAGCTGTTTTTT	CAWSHRDTGELFF	.	TRBJ2-2	.	TRBV30
TGTGCCAGCAGCTTGTTTGGGACAGGGTCTGGCTACACCTTC	CASSLFGTGSGYTF	.	TRBJ1-2	TRBD1	TRBV5-5
TGCGCCAGCAGTAGACAGGGGGTCGAAGCTTTCTTT	CASSRQGVEAFF	once	TRBJ1-1	TRBD1	TRBV4-1
TGTGCCAGCAGCTTCGCAGGCAGCAATCAGCCCCAGCATTTT	CASSFAGSNQPQHF	.	TRBJ1-5	.	TRBV5-4
TGTGCCAGCAGCCAATTAGAAGGGAGCGGCTACACCTTC	CASSQLEGSGYTF	.	TRBJ1-2	.	TRBV27
TGTGCCAGCAAGCGGGGGCAAGATTCACCCCTCCACTTT	CASKRGQDSPLHF	.	TRBJ1-6	.	TRBV9
TGTGCCAGCAGCCCCGCGGGGGCGGGGTATGGCTACACCTTC	CASSPAGAGYGYTF	.	TRBJ1-2	.	TRBV27
TGTGCCAGCAGCTTAAAGTCTGGGGCAGGGAACACTGAAGCTTTCTTT	CASSLKSGAGNTEAFF	.	TRBJ1-1	.	TRBV7-2
TGTGCCAGCAGCCGGGGGACAGTCACTAATGAAAAACTGTTTTTT	CASSRGTVTNEKLFF	.	TRBJ1-4	TRBD1	TRBV2
TGTGCCAGCAGTTCAGAATATCAGCCCCAGCATTTT	CASSSEYQPQHF	few	TRBJ1-5	.	TRBV2
TGCGCCAGCAGCCAAGATTTCGCTCCGGGACAGGTTGGCCTTGGGACCCAGTACTTC	CASSQDFAPGQVGLGTQYF	once	TRBJ2-5	TRBD1	TRBV4-3
TGTGCCAGCAGACAGGGGGCGGGAACTGAAGCTTTCTTT	CASRQGAGTEAFF	once	TRBJ1-1	TRBD1	TRBV5-6
TGCGCCAGTCGGACAGCGGCAATCTACTCAACTAATGAAAAACTGTTTTTT	CASRTAAIYSTNEKLFF	.	TRBJ1-4	.	TRBV5-1
TGTGCCTGGAGCGTAGCGCGAAGACCCCTCCACTTT	CAWSVARRPLHF	.	TRBJ1-6	.	TRBV30
TGTGCCAGCAGCTTAGTGGCAGGCGACAACACCATATATTTT	CASSLVAGDNTIYF	.	TRBJ1-3	.	TRBV7-2
TGCGCCAGCAGCCAAGATCGGGTAGCGGGGGGGCCTGCGCAGTTCTTC	CASSQDRVAGGPAQFF	.	TRBJ2-1	TRBD2	TRBV4-3
TGTGCCAGCAGCAAAAGACAGGGAACGGCGGTCGAAAACACCATATATTTT	CASSKRQGTAVENTIYF	once	TRBJ1-3	TRBD1	TRBV9
TGTGCCAGCAGCCCGAGTCCAGGTCACTCCTACGAGCAGTACTTC	CASSPSPGHSYEQYF	.	TRBJ2-7	.	TRBV5-6
TGTGCCAGCAGCCCCGAACCGGGACAGGGAGTTTTCTTT	CASSPEPGQGVFF	.	TRBJ1-1	TRBD1	TRBV9
TGTGCCAGCAGCCCTGGGACAGGAGCAGGCGAGCAGTACTTC	CASSPGTGAGEQYF	few	TRBJ2-7	TRBD1	TRBV7-3
TGTGCCAGCAGCCAGACAGGCTGGGGCACCGGGGAGCTGTTTTTT	CASSQTGWGTGELFF	.	TRBJ2-2	.	TRBV4-2
TGCAGCGTTGCTGGGACAGCCTCTCCCGAGGGCTACACCTTC	CSVAGTASPEGYTF	.	TRBJ1-2	TRBD1	TRBV29-1
TGCGCCAGCAGAATTGGGGCCCCGAACACTGAAGCTTTCTTT	CASRIGAPNTEAFF	.	TRBJ1-1	.	TRBV5-1
TGTGCCAGCAGCCAAGGGCCTGGGGGGGCAGGTGGCTACACCTTC	CASSQGPGGAGGYTF	.	TRBJ1-2	.	TRBV3-1/TRBV3-2
TGTGCCACCAGCAGAGGACAGGGGAGAAACACCATATATTTT	CATSRGQGRNTIYF	.	TRBJ1-3	TRBD1	TRBV15
TGTGCCAGCAGCGTCGACGGGGGGGCGAACACTGAAGCTTTCTTT	CASSVDGGANTEAFF	.	TRBJ1-1	.	TRBV9
TGTGCCAGCAGCCCCTGGACTAGCGGGTACGAGCAGTACTTC	CASSPWTSGYEQYF	.	TRBJ2-7	TRBD2	TRBV9
TGTGCCAGCAGCTCAGGGGACAGTAACTATGGCTACACCTTC	CASSSGDSNYGYTF	.	TRBJ1-2	TRBD1	TRBV7-2
TGTGCCAGTAGTGCCTCGACAGGAAGCTCTGGAAACACCATATATTTT	CASSASTGSSGNTIYF	.	TRBJ1-3	.	TRBV19
TGTGCCAGCAGCTGGGACAGGGAGTACACCTTC	CASSWDREYTF	once	TRBJ1-2	TRBD1	TRBV11-2
TGTGCCAGCACATCCCGGACAGGTCTTCGAGATGGCTACACCTTC	CASTSRTGLRDGYTF	once	TRBJ1-2	TRBD1	TRBV5-8
TGTGCCAGTAGTATAAGTGGACAGGGCTATGGCTACACCTTC	CASSISGQGYGYTF	.	TRBJ1-2	TRBD1	TRBV19
TGTGCCTGGAGTGCGGACAGATACGAGCAGTACTTC	CAWSADRYEQYF	many	TRBJ2-7	.	TRBV30
TGTGCTAGTGGTTTCTCTCGGGGGGGACAGGGATACTATGGCTACACCTTC	CASGFSRGGQGYYGYTF	.	TRBJ1-2	TRBD1	TRBV12-5
TGTGCCAGCAGTTCCCGGGGGATAAACATGAACACTGAAGCTTTCTTT	CASSSRGINMNTEAFF	.	TRBJ1-1	.	TRBV6-2/TRBV6-3
TGTGCCTGGGACAGGGGGCAGGCTGGAAACACCATATATTTT	CAWDRGQAGNTIYF	.	TRBJ1-3	TRBD1	TRBV30
TGTGCCAGCAGCCCCGTCCGAACACGACAGTTGCCCCTCCACTTT	CASSPVRTRQLPLHF	.	TRBJ1-6	.	TRBV11-2
TGTGCCAGTAGTTTGGGCGCTGGCATGAACACTGAAGCTTTCTTT	CASSLGAGMNTEAFF	.	TRBJ1-1	.	TRBV19
TGTGCCAGTAGTATCGGACAGGTGAACACTGAAGCTTTCTTT	CASSIGQVNTEAFF	.	TRBJ1-1	TRBD1	TRBV19
TGTGCCAGCAGCTTAGGCCCTCGTGCTGAAGCTTTCTTT	CASSLGPRAEAFF	.	TRBJ1-1	.	TRBV7-3
TGTGCCAGCAGCTCTCTGGCAGGGGGCAATGGGGCCAACGTCCTGACTTTC	CASSSLAGGNGANVLTF	.	TRBJ2-6	TRBD1	TRBV5-4
TGTGCCATCAGTGCCACCATCACTCCCCCCACTGAAGCTTTCTTT	CAISATITPPTEAFF	.	TRBJ1-1	.	TRBV10-3
TGTGCCAGCAGCTCCCAGCGGGGGAATTCACCCCTCCACTTT	CASSSQRGNSPLHF	.	TRBJ1-6	.	TRBV3-1/TRBV3-2
TGTGCCAGCAGAGACGATGGACAGGAGTGGCAGCCCCAGCATTTT	CASRDDGQEWQPQHF	.	TRBJ1-5	TRBD1	TRBV2
TGTGCCAGTAGGACAGGGGATGGCTACACCTTC	CASRTGDGYTF	.	TRBJ1-2	TRBD1	TRBV19
TGTGCCAGCAGCGAGAGGGACAGTCCGAACTATGGCTACACCTTC	CASSERDSPNYGYTF	.	TRBJ1-2	TRBD1	TRBV6-5
TGTGCCAGCAGCTTCCGGTTCAGGGGGCGCTTCCACGAGCAGTACTTC	CASSFRFRGRFHEQYF	.	TRBJ2-7	TRBD1	TRBV5-6
TGTGCCAGCAGCCCCGCGAGGGGGGGGGCCCTCCGGGAGACCCAGTACTTC	CASSPARGGALRETQYF	.	TRBJ2-5	.	TRBV5-8
TGTGCCAGCAGCAAAGCGCTTCCCTACCTCTACGAGCAGTACTTC	CASSKALPYLYEQYF	.	TRBJ2-7	.	TRBV21-1
TGTGCCAGCAGCCCCCAGGTCGGGGAGAATCAGCCCCAGCATTTT	CASSPQVGENQPQHF	.	TRBJ1-5	.	TRBV7-2
TGTGCCAGTTACGGATCGTACAGGTCTAGTGGCTACACCTTC	CASYGSYRSSGYTF	.	TRBJ1-2	.	TRBV18